What follows describes a single T cell receptor beta chain. The antigen is not known. The data originate from a study of cytotoxic CD8 clonotypes in ibrutinib-treated CLL. Whole-study results and caveats: Among the clonotypes, public ones were uncommon and contracted or held stable on treatment.

The CDR3 spans 15 residues. Germline assignment: CDR1 SEHNR and CDR2 FQNEAQ (reference sequence). With 0 bases removed from V and 0 bases from J, the gap between germline ends came to 9 bases. Assay used: immunoSEQ multiplex PCR; TCRdb lists only in-frame clones, some missing. The sample consists of approximately 150,000 clones, under 90% of them appearing once. The genes are TRBV7-9 and TRBJ2-7; possibly TRBD2 for D (6 bases). Sequences were derived from PBMCs, sampled after 24 months of ibrutinib treatment. This sequence originates from a human donor with chronic lymphocytic leukemia. The DNA for the CDR3 is TGTGCCAGCAGCTTAGCGGGCGGGGCCTCCTACGAGCAGTACTTC. It is translated as CASSLAGGASYEQYF. The full variable domain, in which reference TRBV7-9 and TRBJ2-7 provide the parts outside the CDR3, is DTGVSQNPRHKITKRGQNVTFRCDPISEHNRLYWYRQTLGQGPEFLTYFQNEAQLEKSRLLSDRFSAERPKGSFSTLEIQRTEQGDSAMYLCASSLAGGASYEQYFGPGTRLTVT.